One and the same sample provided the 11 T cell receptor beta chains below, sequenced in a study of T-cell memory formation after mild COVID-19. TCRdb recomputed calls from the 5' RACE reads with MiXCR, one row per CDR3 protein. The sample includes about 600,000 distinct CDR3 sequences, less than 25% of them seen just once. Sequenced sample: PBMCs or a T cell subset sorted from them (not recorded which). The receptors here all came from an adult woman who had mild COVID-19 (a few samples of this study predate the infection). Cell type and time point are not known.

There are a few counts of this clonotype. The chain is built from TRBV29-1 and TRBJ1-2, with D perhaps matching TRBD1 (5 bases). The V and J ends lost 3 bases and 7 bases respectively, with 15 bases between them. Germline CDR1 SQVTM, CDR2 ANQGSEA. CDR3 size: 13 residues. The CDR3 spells CSVDTGGDAGYTF. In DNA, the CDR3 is TGCAGCGTTGACACGGGAGGGGACGCTGGCTACACCTTC.

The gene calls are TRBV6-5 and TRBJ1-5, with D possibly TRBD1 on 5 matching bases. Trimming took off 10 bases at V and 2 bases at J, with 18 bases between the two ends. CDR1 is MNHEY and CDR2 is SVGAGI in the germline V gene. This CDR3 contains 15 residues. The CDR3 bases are TGTGCCACGGGGAAGCAGGGAAATGGCAATCAGCCCCAGCATTTT. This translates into CATGKQGNGNQPQHF.

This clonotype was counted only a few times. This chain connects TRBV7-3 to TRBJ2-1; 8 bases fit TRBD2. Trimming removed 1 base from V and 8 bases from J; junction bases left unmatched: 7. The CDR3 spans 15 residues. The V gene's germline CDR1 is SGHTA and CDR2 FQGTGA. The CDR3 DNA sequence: TGTGCCAGCAGCTTAATCGGGAGGGCCGTCGATGAGCAGTTCTTC. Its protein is CASSLIGRAVDEQFF. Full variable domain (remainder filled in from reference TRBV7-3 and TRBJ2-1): GAGVSQTPSNKVTEKGKYVELRCDPISGHTALYWYRQSLGQGPEFLIYFQGTGAADDSGLPNDRFFAVRPEGSVSTLKIQRTERGDSAVYLCASSLIGRAVDEQFFGPGTRLTVL.

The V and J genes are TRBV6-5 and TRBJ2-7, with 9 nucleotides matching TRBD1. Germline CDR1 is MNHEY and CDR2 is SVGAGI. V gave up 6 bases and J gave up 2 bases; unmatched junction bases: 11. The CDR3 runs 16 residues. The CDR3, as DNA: TGTGCCAGCAGGCCGGGACAGGGATGGGTCGCCTACGAGCAGTACTTC. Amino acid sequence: CASRPGQGWVAYEQYF.

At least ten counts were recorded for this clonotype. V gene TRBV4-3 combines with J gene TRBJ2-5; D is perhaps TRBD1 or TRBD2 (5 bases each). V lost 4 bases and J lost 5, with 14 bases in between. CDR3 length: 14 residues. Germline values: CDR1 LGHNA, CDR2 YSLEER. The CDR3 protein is CASSRTDGAETQYF. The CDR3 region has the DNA TGCGCCAGCAGCCGGACGGACGGGGCTGAGACCCAGTACTTC.

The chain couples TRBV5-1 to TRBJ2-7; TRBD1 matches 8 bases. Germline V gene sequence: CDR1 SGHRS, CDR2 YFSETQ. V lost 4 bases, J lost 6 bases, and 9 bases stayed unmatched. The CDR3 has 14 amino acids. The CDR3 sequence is CASSRSGTGSEQYF. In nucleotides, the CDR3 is TGCGCCAGCAGCAGATCCGGGACAGGAAGCGAGCAGTACTTC.

The CDR3 bases are TGTGCCAGCAGCTTGTGGGACAGGGTCTTCCACGAGCAGTACTTC. This encodes CASSLWDRVFHEQYF. V and J are TRBV5-6 and TRBJ2-7; 9 nucleotides agree with TRBD1. Germline V lookup: CDR1 SGHDT, CDR2 YYEEEE. The length of the CDR3 is 15 residues. Trimming removed 1 base from V and 5 bases from J; junction bases left unmatched: 7. Drawing the rest from reference TRBV5-6 and TRBJ2-7, the complete variable domain is DAGVTQSPTHLIKTRGQQVTLRCSPKSGHDTVSWYQQALGQGPQFIFQYYEEEERQRGNFPDRFSGHQFPNYSSELNVNALLLGDSALYLCASSLWDRVFHEQYFGPGTRLTVT.

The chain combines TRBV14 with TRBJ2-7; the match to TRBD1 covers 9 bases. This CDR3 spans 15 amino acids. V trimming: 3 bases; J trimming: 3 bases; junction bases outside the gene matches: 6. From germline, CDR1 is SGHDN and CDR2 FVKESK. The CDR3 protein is CASSQYLGQGYEQYF. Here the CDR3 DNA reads TGTGCCAGCAGCCAGTATCTGGGACAGGGCTACGAGCAGTACTTC.

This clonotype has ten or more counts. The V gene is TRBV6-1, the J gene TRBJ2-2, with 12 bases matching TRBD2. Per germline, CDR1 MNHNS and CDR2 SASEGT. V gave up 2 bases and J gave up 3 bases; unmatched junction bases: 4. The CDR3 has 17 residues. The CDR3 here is CASSETSGGHYTGELFF. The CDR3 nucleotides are TGTGCCAGCAGTGAAACTAGCGGGGGGCATTACACCGGGGAGCTGTTTTTT.

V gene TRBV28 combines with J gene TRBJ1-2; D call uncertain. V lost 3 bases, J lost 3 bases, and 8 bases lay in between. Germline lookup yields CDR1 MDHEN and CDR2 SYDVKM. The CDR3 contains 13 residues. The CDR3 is CASSFSGYYGYTF. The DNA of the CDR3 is TGTGCCAGCAGTTTTTCAGGATACTATGGCTACACCTTC.

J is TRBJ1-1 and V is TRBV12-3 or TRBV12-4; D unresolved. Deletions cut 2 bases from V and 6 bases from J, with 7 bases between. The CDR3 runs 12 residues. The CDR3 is CASSLLGPEAFF. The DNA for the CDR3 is TGTGCCAGCAGTTTATTGGGTCCTGAAGCTTTCTTT.